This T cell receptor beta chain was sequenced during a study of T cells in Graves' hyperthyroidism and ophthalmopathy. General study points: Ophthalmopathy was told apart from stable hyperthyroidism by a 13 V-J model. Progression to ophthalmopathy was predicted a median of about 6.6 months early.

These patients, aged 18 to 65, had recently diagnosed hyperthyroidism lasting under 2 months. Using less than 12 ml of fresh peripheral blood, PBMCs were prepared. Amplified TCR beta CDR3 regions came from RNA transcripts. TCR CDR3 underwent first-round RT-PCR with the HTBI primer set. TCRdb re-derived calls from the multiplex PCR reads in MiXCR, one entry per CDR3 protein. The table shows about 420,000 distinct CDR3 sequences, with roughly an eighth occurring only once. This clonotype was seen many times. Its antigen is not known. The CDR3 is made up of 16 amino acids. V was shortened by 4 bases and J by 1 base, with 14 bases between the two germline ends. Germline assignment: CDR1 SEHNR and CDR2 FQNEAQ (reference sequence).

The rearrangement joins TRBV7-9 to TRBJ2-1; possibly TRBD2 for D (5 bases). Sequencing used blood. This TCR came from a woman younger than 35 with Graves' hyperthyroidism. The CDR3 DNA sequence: TGTGCCAGCAGCTCGGGGTTTGGGCGATCCTACAATGAGCAGTTCTTC. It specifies CASSSGFGRSYNEQFF.